The T cell receptor (beta chain) under discussion was sequenced for a study of response to subunit inactivated influenza vaccine (dated by TCRdb to between 2018 and 2020). Describing the broader study: The study used deep quantitative T cell receptor repertoire profiling to track responses to a trivalent subunit inactivated influenza vaccine. Beyond this particular receptor, the publication reports: The authors suggested that each seasonal influenza vaccination may recruit only a limited number of new T cells.

Libraries were made using RT-PCR. The sequencer was an Illumina HiSeq 2500. TCRdb ran its own pipeline on the public reads, namely fastp trimming at Q25 and MiXCR clone calling, and kept in-frame beta chains. Every CDR3 protein is listed once, alongside the most common genes and DNA of its rows. The sample records 290,000 or so distinct CDR3 sequences, approximately 20% of which are singletons. Together, the top ten hold 10% of the sample. In the case of this clonotype: Its cognate antigen has yet to be identified. There are no base qualities to consult, and no much larger clone falls within one base.

The cysteine opens and the phenylalanine closes a CDR3 of 14 amino acids. Only CDR3 DNA is held: 42 bases, read in frame from base 1. V is pruned by 2 bases and J by 5 bases, leaving 6 bases of the junction without a gene match. The germline V gene gives CDR1 as SGHRS and CDR2 as YFSETQ. This receptor chain uses TRBV5-1 and TRBJ1-2, and 7 junctional nucleotides match TRBD1. This clonotype was obtained from a man in his fifties or sixties who received an inactivated influenza vaccine. Donor details come from another sample of the same person, matched by shared clones. The sample was PBMCs from blood, taken roughly 20 months after vaccination. The encoded CDR3 is CASSLAAGGYGYTF. The sequenced DNA is TGCGCCAGCAGCTTAGCCGCAGGGGGTTATGGCTACACCTTC.